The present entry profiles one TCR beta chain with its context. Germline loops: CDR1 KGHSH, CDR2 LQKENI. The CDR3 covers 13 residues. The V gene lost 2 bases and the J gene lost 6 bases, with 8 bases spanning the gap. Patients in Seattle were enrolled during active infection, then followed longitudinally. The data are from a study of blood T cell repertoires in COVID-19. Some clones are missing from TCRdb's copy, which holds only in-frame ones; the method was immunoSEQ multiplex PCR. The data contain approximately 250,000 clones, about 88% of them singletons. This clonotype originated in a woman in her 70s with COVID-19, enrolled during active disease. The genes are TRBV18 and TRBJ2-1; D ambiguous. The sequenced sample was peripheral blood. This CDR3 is CASSPSQANEQFF. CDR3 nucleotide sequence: TGTGCCAGCTCACCAAGCCAGGCCAATGAGCAGTTCTTC. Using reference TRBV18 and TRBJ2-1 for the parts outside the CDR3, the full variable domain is NAGVMQNPRHLVRRRGQEARLRCSPMKGHSHVYWYRQLPEEGLKFMVYLQKENIIDESGMPKERFSAEFPKEGPSILRIQQVVRGDSAAYFCASSPSQANEQFFGPGTRLTVL.